The 28 T cell receptor beta chains below come from one sample, sequenced in a study of T cell responses to AZD1222 COVID-19 vaccine. Using immunoSEQ multiplex PCR, the repertoire was profiled, and TCRdb retains in-frame clones only, with some absent. This sample yields roughly 130,000 clones, of which around 93% are seen a single time; approximately 3% belongs to the top ten. The specimen was peripheral blood, collected on day 0 of AZD1222 vaccination. All receptors derive from an adult in good health.

This clone was detected only once. The V gene is TRBV5-1, the J gene TRBJ2-2, with D hard to call. V was clipped by 4 bases and J by 0 bases, with 7 bases between them. Germline V gene lookup returns CDR1 SGHRS and CDR2 YFSETQ. The CDR3 spans 14 residues. The CDR3 bases are TGCGCCAGCAGCAACTTAACGAACACCGGGGAGCTGTTTTTT. Translated, it gives CASSNLTNTGELFF.

This chain's CDR3 is CASSRGRQHTGELFF. The DNA for the CDR3 is TGTGCCAGTAGTAGGGGGAGGCAGCACACCGGGGAGCTGTTTTTT. V gene TRBV19 combines with J gene TRBJ2-2; D might be TRBD2 (6 bases). Germline loops: CDR1 LNHDA, CDR2 SQIVND (reference sequence). The CDR3 contains 15 residues. The ends were cut back, 4 bases at V and 3 bases at J, with 12 bases in the middle.

The V call is TRBV7-9, the J call TRBJ1-1; D unresolved. Germline values: CDR1 SEHNR, CDR2 FQNEAQ (reference sequence). Trimming took off 0 bases at V and 5 bases at J, with 10 bases between the two ends. The CDR3 runs 14 residues. The CDR3: CASSLAGVWTEAFF. CDR3 coding DNA: TGTGCCAGCAGCTTAGCTGGGGTTTGGACTGAAGCTTTCTTT.

The chain recombines TRBV18 with TRBJ1-1; 7 bases map to TRBD1. With V trimmed by 2 bases and J by 5 bases, 5 bases remained unmatched. There are 14 residues in the CDR3. CDR1 and CDR2 from the germline V gene are KGHSH and LQKENI. CDR3 sequence: CASSPRQGRTEAFF. The CDR3 nucleotides read TGTGCCAGCTCACCAAGACAGGGACGTACTGAAGCTTTCTTT.

J is TRBJ2-5 and V is TRBV7-7; 8 nucleotides agree with TRBD2. Unmatched junction bases numbered 3, after V lost 5 bases and J lost 1 base. The CDR3 runs to 14 residues. CDR1 and CDR2 (germline): SSHAT, FNYEAQ (reference sequence). In DNA, the CDR3 is TGTGCCAGCAGCCCAGCGGGAGCCCAAGAGACCCAGTACTTC. Translation: CASSPAGAQETQYF.

This chain links TRBV19 with TRBJ1-1; TRBD1 is a possible D gene (6 bases). The CDR3 covers 13 residues. The V gene's germline CDR1 is LNHDA and CDR2 SQIVND (reference sequence). Trimming took 4 bases from V and 1 from J, leaving 7 bases between them. This chain's CDR3 is CASSKTGNTEAFF. In DNA, the CDR3 is TGTGCCAGTAGTAAGACAGGGAACACTGAAGCTTTCTTT.

The chain links TRBV24-1 to TRBJ1-1; 8 bases fit TRBD1. Germline CDR1 KGHDR, CDR2 SFDVKD. The J segment lost 5 bases and the V segment lost 2 bases, leaving 3 bases of the junction unmatched. This CDR3 spans 14 amino acids. The CDR3 region is CATSDSDRDTEAFF. The CDR3 bases are TGTGCCACCAGTGATTCGGACAGGGATACTGAAGCTTTCTTT.

This chain uses TRBV15 with TRBJ2-3, with 7 bases lining up with TRBD1. V trimming: 5 bases; J trimming: 4 bases; junction bases outside the gene matches: 9. This CDR3 is built from 15 residues. The germline V gene has CDR1 LNHNV and CDR2 YYDKDF (reference sequence). The CDR3 bases are TGTGCCACCAGCTTGTTACAGGGGACGCCAGATACGCAGTATTTT. It translates to CATSLLQGTPDTQYF.

V is TRBV27 and J is TRBJ2-3; 10 bases align to TRBD2. With V trimmed by 3 bases and J by 4 bases, 7 bases remained unmatched. CDR1 and CDR2 from the germline V gene are MNHEY and SMNVEV (reference sequence). CDR3 size: 16 residues. The CDR3 sequence: CASSFRSGRGADTQYF. CDR3 coding DNA: TGTGCCAGCAGTTTTAGGAGCGGGAGGGGGGCAGATACGCAGTATTTT.

V and J are TRBV19 and TRBJ2-3; 11 bases line up with TRBD2. V was pared by 7 bases and J by 2 bases, with 5 bases of the junction left unmatched. This CDR3 has 15 residues. The germline gives CDR1 LNHDA, CDR2 SQIVND (reference sequence). In nucleotides, the CDR3 is TGTGCCAGTAAGGCTAGCGGGGGGTTCACAGATACGCAGTATTTT. Translating it yields CASKASGGFTDTQYF.

This CDR3 is CASSFGSAETQYF. The DNA for the CDR3 is TGTGCCAGCAGCTTTGGATCGGCAGAGACCCAGTACTTC. The genes are TRBV7-3 and TRBJ2-5; no reliable D call. Trimming pared 3 bases from V and 4 bases from J, leaving 9 bases between. The CDR3 contains 13 residues. Germline lookup yields CDR1 SGHTA and CDR2 FQGTGA.

The chain joins TRBV5-6 to TRBJ1-2, with 7 bases lining up with TRBD1. J lost 8 bases, V lost 3 bases, and 4 bases had no gene match. The CDR3 sequence is 12 residues long. From germline, CDR1 is SGHDT and CDR2 YYEEEE. The DNA of the CDR3 is TGTGCCAGCAGCTACAGGGGAATAGGCTACACCTTC. This encodes CASSYRGIGYTF.

This chain joins TRBV3-1 (or the pseudogene TRBV3-2) and TRBJ1-4; TRBD1 is a possible D gene (5 bases). Germline loops: CDR1 LGHDT, CDR2 YNNKEL (reference sequence). V was shortened by 4 bases and J by 8 bases, with 14 bases between the two germline ends. The length of the CDR3 is 14 residues. The DNA of the CDR3 is TGTGCCAGCAGCCCCGACGTCAGGGTCGAAAAACTGTTTTTT. Translated, it gives CASSPDVRVEKLFF.

The chain is built from TRBV25-1 and TRBJ2-5; D perhaps matches TRBD2 (7 bases). Germline CDR1 MGHDK, CDR2 SYGVNS. V was cut by 0 bases and J by 2 bases, with 16 bases left in between. CDR3 length equals 17 residues. CDR3: CASSEYWRGRIQETQYF. In DNA form, the CDR3 reads TGTGCCAGCAGTGAATATTGGCGGGGGCGAATACAAGAGACCCAGTACTTC.

The chain recombines TRBV19 with TRBJ1-5; no reliable D call. Germline assignment: CDR1 LNHDA and CDR2 SQIVND (reference sequence). This CDR3 is built from 17 residues. V was cut by 0 bases and J by 3 bases, with 15 bases left in between. The CDR3 region has the DNA TGTGCCAGTAGTATAGATCTATGGAGGGCTTTCAATCAGCCCCAGCATTTT. Protein sequence: CASSIDLWRAFNQPQHF.

The chain uses TRBV2 and TRBJ1-2; D gene unclear. This CDR3 region has 12 residues. V lost 11 bases and J 3 bases, leaving 13 bases between the germline ends. Germline V gives CDR1 SNHLY, CDR2 FYNNEI. DNA of the CDR3: TGTGCCGGGTCCGGGGATCACTATGGCTACACCTTC. Translated: CAGSGDHYGYTF.

The chain is built from TRBV7-6 and TRBJ2-5; the match to TRBD2 covers 13 bases. With 2 bases clipped from V and 4 bases from J, the junction kept 1 base outside the gene matches. Germline CDR1 is SGHVS and CDR2 is FNYEAQ. The CDR3 contains 15 residues. The CDR3 DNA is TGTGCCAGCAGCTTAACTAGCGGGAGGGCAGAGACCCAGTACTTC. This codes for CASSLTSGRAETQYF.

The chain links TRBV11-2 to TRBJ1-2, with TRBD1 matching 7 bases. V lost 4 bases and J lost 4; bases outside the gene matches: 9. The CDR3 sequence is 15 residues long. Germline V gives CDR1 SGHAT, CDR2 FQNNGV. The CDR3 DNA reads TGTGCCAGCAGCTCCCAGGGGGGGGTCGGCTATGGCTACACCTTC. Protein sequence: CASSSQGGVGYGYTF.

The CDR3 DNA reads as TGTGCCAGCAGTCGATCCGGGGGGAGGAACATTCAGTACTTC. Translating gives CASSRSGGRNIQYF. The chain is built from TRBV7-9 and TRBJ2-4; 7 bases are a match to TRBD2. Germline lookup yields CDR1 SEHNR and CDR2 FQNEAQ (reference sequence). The CDR3 spans 14 residues. Trimming cost V 6 bases and J 7 bases; bases outside gene matches: 9.

This chain links TRBV3-1 (or the pseudogene TRBV3-2) with TRBJ2-3; 9 bases line up with TRBD2. The junction had 3 bases not matched to a gene; V was cut back by 7 bases and J by 1 base. In germline, CDR1 is LGHDT, CDR2 YNNKEL (reference sequence). There are 14 residues in the CDR3. The CDR3 nucleotides are TGTGCCAGCAAAGCTAGCGGGGGCACAGATACGCAGTATTTT. As protein: CASKASGGTDTQYF.

In DNA form, the CDR3 reads TGTGCCAGCAGCAACCGAAGGGACAGGGGCACTGAAGCTTTCTTT. Protein product: CASSNRRDRGTEAFF. The chain carries TRBV11-3 and TRBJ1-1; 10 nucleotides agree with TRBD1. This CDR3 is 15 amino acids long. CDR1 is SGHNT and CDR2 is YENEEA in the germline V gene. Trimming removed 5 bases from V and 4 bases from J; junction bases left unmatched: 7. The variable domain in full, completed from reference TRBV11-3 and TRBJ1-1, reads EAGVVQSPRYKIIEKKQPVAFWCNPISGHNTLYWYLQNLGQGPELLIRYENEEAVDDSQLPKDRFSAERLKGVDSTLKIQPAELGDSAVYLCASSNRRDRGTEAFFGQGTRLTVV.

The genes are TRBV19 and TRBJ1-1, with no clear D. The CDR3 totals 12 residues. Trimming cost V 8 bases and J 8 bases, with 15 bases left between them. Germline V gives CDR1 LNHDA, CDR2 SQIVND (reference sequence). The CDR3 nucleotides read TGTGCCAGTCAAGGGATAGAGATCGAAGCTTTCTTT. Its translation: CASQGIEIEAFF.

The chain has TRBV30 and TRBJ2-7, with 9 bases fitting TRBD2. CDR3 length: 15 amino acids. CDR1 GTSNPN and CDR2 SVGIG come from the germline V gene (reference sequence). The V gene end was trimmed by 3 bases and the J gene end by 5 bases; junction bases not matched to a gene: 11. The DNA of the CDR3 is TGTGCCTGGAGCGCAATTGTAGCGGGAGCGGACGAGCAGTACTTC. Protein product: CAWSAIVAGADEQYF.

J is TRBJ1-1 and V is TRBV7-9; D unclear. Between the trimmed V and J ends, which lost 1 base and 4 bases, there was a span of 13 bases. The length of the CDR3 is 15 residues. The germline V gene has CDR1 SEHNR and CDR2 FQNEAQ (reference sequence). Here the CDR3 reads CASSLGAPLGTEAFF. CDR3 coding DNA: TGTGCCAGCAGCTTAGGAGCGCCCCTGGGCACTGAAGCTTTCTTT.

The chain uses TRBV30 and TRBJ2-7, with 10 bases aligning to TRBD2. V shed 5 bases, J shed 2 bases, and the junction held 6 bases outside the gene matches. CDR3 size: 14 residues. The V gene's germline CDR1 is GTSNPN and CDR2 SVGIG (reference sequence). The CDR3: CAWGPSGSAYEQYF. The CDR3, as DNA: TGTGCCTGGGGACCTAGCGGGAGCGCCTACGAGCAGTACTTC.

The chain is built from TRBV28 and TRBJ1-5; D is perhaps TRBD1 (5 bases). The V gene lost 5 bases and the J gene lost 0 bases, with 20 bases spanning the gap. The CDR3 is made up of 18 amino acids. Germline values: CDR1 MDHEN, CDR2 SYDVKM. CDR3 nucleotides: TGTGCCAGCAGTATCCTAGGGGTCCTAACTTATAGCAATCAGCCCCAGCATTTT. Encoded protein: CASSILGVLTYSNQPQHF.

The rearrangement links TRBV5-5 to TRBJ2-4; D is uncertain. The CDR3 covers 14 residues. From germline, CDR1 is SGHKS and CDR2 YYEKEE (reference sequence). V lost 4 bases, J lost 0 bases, and 8 bases lay in between. CDR3 in DNA: TGTGCCAGCAGCGGCACCATAGCCAAAAACATTCAGTACTTC. As protein: CASSGTIAKNIQYF.

This chain joins TRBV25-1 and TRBJ1-2, with D possibly TRBD1 on 5 matching bases. Germline CDR1 and CDR2: MGHDK and SYGVNS. V was clipped by 4 bases and J by 8 bases, with 17 bases between them. This CDR3 contains 14 residues. Written as DNA, the CDR3 is TGTGCCAGCAGTGGCCAGGGCATATTAGGGGGCTACACCTTC. Protein product: CASSGQGILGGYTF.